The rows below give T cell receptor beta chains drawn from one sample of a study of control samples from healthy donors and cancer patients. The assay was immunoSEQ multiplex PCR, and TCRdb's table has in-frame clones only and misses some. The repertoire holds about 60,000 clones, with around 95% as singletons. Sequences were obtained from blood. The receptor set was obtained from a woman aged 18 to 35 in good health. CDR3s include the opening cysteine and the closing phenylalanine or tryptophan. A D gene is named only where the DNA matches it firmly. Part of the rows lack a size; the others show once, few, many or a class for expanded clones.

D: TRBD1; V: TRBV18; size: -; J: TRBJ2-1; CDR3: CASSPGTGSYNEQFF; DNA: TGTGCCAGCTCACCGGGGACAGGCTCCTACAATGAGCAGTTCTTC
D: -; V: TRBV15; size: -; J: TRBJ1-2; CDR3: CATSTDNYGYTF; DNA: TGTGCCACCAGCACCGACAACTATGGCTACACCTTC
D: TRBD1; V: TRBV7-9; size: -; J: TRBJ1-4; CDR3: CASSLGGTGATNEKLFF; DNA: TGTGCCAGCAGCTTAGGGGGAACAGGGGCAACTAATGAAAAACTGTTTTTT
D: -; V: TRBV10-3; size: once; J: TRBJ2-3; CDR3: CAISDPGYTDTQYF; DNA: TGTGCCATCAGTGACCCGGGGTATACAGATACGCAGTATTTT
D: TRBD1; V: TRBV5-8; size: -; J: TRBJ2-1; CDR3: CASSSGQERGPSGNEQFF; DNA: TGTGCCAGCAGCTCTGGACAGGAAAGAGGACCGTCTGGCAATGAGCAGTTCTTC
D: -; V: TRBV7-9; size: -; J: TRBJ1-2; CDR3: CAIDDSAANYGYTF; DNA: TGTGCCATCGACGACAGCGCCGCTAACTATGGCTACACCTTC
D: TRBD1; V: TRBV18; size: -; J: TRBJ2-1; CDR3: CASSPAGGEKFF; DNA: TGTGCCAGCTCACCGGCAGGGGGTGAGAAGTTCTTC
D: -; V: TRBV28; size: once; J: TRBJ1-2; CDR3: CASSRGGGYGYTF; DNA: TGTGCCAGCAGTCGGGGCGGGGGCTATGGCTACACCTTC
D: -; V: TRBV6-5; size: -; J: TRBJ1-2; CDR3: CASSATGTETGYTF; DNA: TGTGCCAGCAGCGCAACAGGAACCGAGACTGGCTACACCTTC
D: TRBD1; V: TRBV7-6; size: -; J: TRBJ1-2; CDR3: CASSLGPGQGNYGYTF; DNA: TGTGCCAGCAGCTTGGGCCCCGGACAGGGAAACTATGGCTACACCTTC
D: -; V: TRBV6-4; size: -; J: TRBJ2-1; CDR3: CASSDSQAAGSNEQFF; DNA: TGTGCCAGCAGTGACTCGCAAGCGGCGGGATCAAATGAGCAGTTCTTC
D: TRBD2; V: TRBV4-3; size: -; J: TRBJ2-4; CDR3: CASSQGLAGGLAKNIQYF; DNA: TGCGCCAGCAGCCAGGGACTAGCGGGGGGATTAGCCAAAAACATTCAGTACTTC
D: -; V: TRBV3-1/TRBV3-2; size: -; J: TRBJ2-1; CDR3: CASSLGLSSYNEQFF; DNA: TGTGCCAGCAGCCTAGGGTTAAGCTCCTACAATGAGCAGTTCTTC
D: -; V: TRBV11-2; size: -; J: TRBJ1-1; CDR3: CASSLAGLRQLNTEAFF; DNA: TGTGCCAGCAGCTTAGCCGGCCTCCGACAGTTGAACACTGAAGCTTTCTTT
D: -; V: TRBV3-1/TRBV3-2; size: -; J: TRBJ1-2; CDR3: CASSQFDGGYGYTF; DNA: TGTGCCAGCAGCCAATTCGACGGTGGCTATGGCTACACCTTC
D: -; V: TRBV9; size: -; J: TRBJ1-6; CDR3: CASSATPLLGGSPLHF; DNA: TGTGCCAGCAGCGCTACCCCCCTCCTGGGGGGTTCACCCCTCCACTTT
D: TRBD2; V: TRBV4-2; size: -; J: TRBJ2-7; CDR3: CASSQHGTSGGAALGEQYF; DNA: TGTGCCAGCAGCCAGCATGGGACTAGCGGGGGGGCCGCTCTCGGGGAGCAGTACTTC
D: -; V: TRBV5-4; size: -; J: TRBJ1-6; CDR3: CASSLNRGTIDNSPLHF; DNA: TGTGCCAGCAGCTTGAATCGGGGGACAATTGATAATTCACCCCTCCACTTT
D: -; V: TRBV27; size: -; J: TRBJ1-2; CDR3: CASSRIRDADGYTF; DNA: TGTGCCAGCAGTCGAATCCGGGACGCCGATGGCTACACCTTC
D: -; V: TRBV2; size: -; J: TRBJ1-6; CDR3: CASRARAAYIYNSPLHF; DNA: TGTGCCAGCAGGGCCCGTGCGGCTTATATCTATAATTCACCCCTCCACTTT
D: TRBD2; V: TRBV11-2; size: -; J: TRBJ2-3; CDR3: CASSWTSGGAITDTQYF; DNA: TGTGCCAGCAGCTGGACTAGCGGGGGGGCGATCACAGATACGCAGTATTTT
D: -; V: TRBV7-9; size: -; J: TRBJ2-3; CDR3: CASSLVADTQYF; DNA: TGTGCCAGCAGCTTAGTAGCTGATACGCAGTATTTT
D: TRBD1; V: TRBV7-9; size: -; J: TRBJ2-1; CDR3: CASSAQGDKSEQFF; DNA: TGTGCCAGCAGCGCACAGGGGGATAAGAGTGAGCAGTTCTTC